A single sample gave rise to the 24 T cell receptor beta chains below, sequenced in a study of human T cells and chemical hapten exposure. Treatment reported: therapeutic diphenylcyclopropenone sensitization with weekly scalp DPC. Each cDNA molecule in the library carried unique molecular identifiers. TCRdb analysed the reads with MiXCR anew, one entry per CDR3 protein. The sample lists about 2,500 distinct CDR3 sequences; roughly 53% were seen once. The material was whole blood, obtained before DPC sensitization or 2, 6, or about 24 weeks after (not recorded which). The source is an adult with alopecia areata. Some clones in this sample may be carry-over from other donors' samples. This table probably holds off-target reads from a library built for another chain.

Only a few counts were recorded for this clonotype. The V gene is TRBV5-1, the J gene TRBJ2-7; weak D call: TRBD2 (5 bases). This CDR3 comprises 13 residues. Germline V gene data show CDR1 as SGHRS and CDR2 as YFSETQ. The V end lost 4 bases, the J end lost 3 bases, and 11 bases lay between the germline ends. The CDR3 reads CASSPGTFYEQYF. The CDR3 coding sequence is TGCGCCAGCAGCCCGGGAACCTTCTACGAGCAGTACTTC.

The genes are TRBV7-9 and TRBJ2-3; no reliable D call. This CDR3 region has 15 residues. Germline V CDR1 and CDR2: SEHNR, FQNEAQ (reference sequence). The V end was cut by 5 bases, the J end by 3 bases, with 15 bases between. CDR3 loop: CASSDRAARTDTQYF. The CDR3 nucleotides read TGTGCCAGCAGCGACCGGGCCGCCCGGACAGATACGCAGTATTTT. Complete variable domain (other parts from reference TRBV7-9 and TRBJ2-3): DTGVSQNPRHKITKRGQNVTFRCDPISEHNRLYWYRQTLGQGPEFLTYFQNEAQLEKSRLLSDRFSAERPKGSFSTLEIQRTEQGDSAMYLCASSDRAARTDTQYFGPGTRLTVL.

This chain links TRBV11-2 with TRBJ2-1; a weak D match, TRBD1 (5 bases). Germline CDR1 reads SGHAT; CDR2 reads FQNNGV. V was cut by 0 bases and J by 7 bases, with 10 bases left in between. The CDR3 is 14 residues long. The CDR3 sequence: CASSLDRTPNEQFF. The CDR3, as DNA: TGTGCCAGCAGCTTAGACCGGACACCGAATGAGCAGTTCTTC.

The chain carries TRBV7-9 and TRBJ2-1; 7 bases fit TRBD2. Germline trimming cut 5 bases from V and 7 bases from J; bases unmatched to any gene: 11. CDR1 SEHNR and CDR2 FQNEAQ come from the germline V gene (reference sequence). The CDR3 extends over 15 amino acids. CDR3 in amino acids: CASSLVRGGQNEQFF. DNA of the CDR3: TGTGCCAGCAGCCTCGTTAGGGGAGGGCAGAATGAGCAGTTCTTC. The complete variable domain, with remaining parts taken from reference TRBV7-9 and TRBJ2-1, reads DTGVSQNPRHKITKRGQNVTFRCDPISEHNRLYWYRQTLGQGPEFLTYFQNEAQLEKSRLLSDRFSAERPKGSFSTLEIQRTEQGDSAMYLCASSLVRGGQNEQFFGPGTRLTVL.

CDR3 loop: CASRRMGPYVDTQYF. The DNA for the CDR3 is TGTGCCAGCAGACGGATGGGACCGTACGTCGATACGCAGTATTTT. The chain recombines TRBV2 with TRBJ2-3; D could derive from TRBD1 or TRBD2 (5 bases each). Germline CDR1 SNHLY, CDR2 FYNNEI. V gave up 6 bases and J gave up 6 bases, with 19 bases separating them. The CDR3 sequence is 15 residues long.

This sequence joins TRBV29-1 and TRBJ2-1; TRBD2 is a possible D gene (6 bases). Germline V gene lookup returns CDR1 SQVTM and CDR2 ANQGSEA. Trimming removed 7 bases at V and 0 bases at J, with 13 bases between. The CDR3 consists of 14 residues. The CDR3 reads CSAGEASSYNEQFF. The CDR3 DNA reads TGCAGCGCCGGGGAGGCGAGCTCCTACAATGAGCAGTTCTTC.

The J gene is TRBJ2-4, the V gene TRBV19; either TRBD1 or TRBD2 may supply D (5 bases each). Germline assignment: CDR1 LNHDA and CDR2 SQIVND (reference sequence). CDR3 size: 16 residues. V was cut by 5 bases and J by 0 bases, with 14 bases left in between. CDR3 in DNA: TGTGCCAGTAGTCCCCGTGGGGACCTAGCCAAAAACATTCAGTACTTC. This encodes CASSPRGDLAKNIQYF.

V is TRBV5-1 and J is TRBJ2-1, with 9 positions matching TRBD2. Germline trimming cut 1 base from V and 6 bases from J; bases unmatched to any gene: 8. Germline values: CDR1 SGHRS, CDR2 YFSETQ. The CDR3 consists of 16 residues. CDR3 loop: CASSLSATSGPNEQFF. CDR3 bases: TGCGCCAGCAGCTTGTCCGCGACTAGCGGACCCAATGAGCAGTTCTTC.

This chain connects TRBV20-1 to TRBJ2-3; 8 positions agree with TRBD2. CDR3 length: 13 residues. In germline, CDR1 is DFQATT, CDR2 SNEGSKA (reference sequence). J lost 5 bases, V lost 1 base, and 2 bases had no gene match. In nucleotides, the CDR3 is TGCAGTGCTAGAGGACTAGCGTTAGATACGCAGTATTTT. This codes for CSARGLALDTQYF.

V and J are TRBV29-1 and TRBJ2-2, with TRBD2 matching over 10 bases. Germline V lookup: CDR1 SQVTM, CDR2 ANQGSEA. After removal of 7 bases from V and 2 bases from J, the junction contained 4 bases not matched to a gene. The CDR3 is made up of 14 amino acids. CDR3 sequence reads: CSARTSGNTGELFF. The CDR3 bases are TGCAGCGCCCGGACTAGCGGAAACACCGGGGAGCTGTTTTTT.

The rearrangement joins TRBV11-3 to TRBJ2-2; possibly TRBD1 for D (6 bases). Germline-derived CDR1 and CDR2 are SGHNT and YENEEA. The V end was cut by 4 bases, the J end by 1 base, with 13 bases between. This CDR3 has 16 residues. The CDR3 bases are TGTGCCAGCAGCTCAGACGGGACACTGAACACCGGGGAGCTGTTTTTT. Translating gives CASSSDGTLNTGELFF. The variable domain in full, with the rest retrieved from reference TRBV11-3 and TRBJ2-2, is EAGVVQSPRYKIIEKKQPVAFWCNPISGHNTLYWYLQNLGQGPELLIRYENEEAVDDSQLPKDRFSAERLKGVDSTLKIQPAELGDSAVYLCASSSDGTLNTGELFFGEGSRLTVL.

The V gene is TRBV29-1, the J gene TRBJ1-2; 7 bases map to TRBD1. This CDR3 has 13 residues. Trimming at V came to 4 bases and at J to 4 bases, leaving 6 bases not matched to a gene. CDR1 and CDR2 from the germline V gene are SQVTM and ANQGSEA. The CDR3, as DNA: TGCAGCGTTGGGAACAGGGGAACCTATGGCTACACCTTC. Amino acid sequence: CSVGNRGTYGYTF.

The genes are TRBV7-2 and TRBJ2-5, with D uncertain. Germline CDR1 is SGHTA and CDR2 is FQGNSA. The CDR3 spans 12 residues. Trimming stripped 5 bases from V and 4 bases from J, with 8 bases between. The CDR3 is CASSLDGETQYF. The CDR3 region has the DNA TGTGCCAGCAGCCTGGACGGAGAGACCCAGTACTTC. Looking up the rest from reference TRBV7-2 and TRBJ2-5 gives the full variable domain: GAGVSQSPSNKVTEKGKDVELRCDPISGHTALYWYRQSLGQGLEFLIYFQGNSAPDKSGLPSDRFSAERTGGSVSTLTIQRTQQEDSAVYLCASSLDGETQYFGPGTRLLVL.

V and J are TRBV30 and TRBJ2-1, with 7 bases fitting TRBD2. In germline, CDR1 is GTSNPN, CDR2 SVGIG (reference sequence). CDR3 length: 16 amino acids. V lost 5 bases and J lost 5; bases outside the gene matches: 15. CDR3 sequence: CAWLPRRAGEHNEQFF. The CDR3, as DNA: TGTGCCTGGCTACCTCGCCGGGCGGGAGAACACAATGAGCAGTTCTTC.

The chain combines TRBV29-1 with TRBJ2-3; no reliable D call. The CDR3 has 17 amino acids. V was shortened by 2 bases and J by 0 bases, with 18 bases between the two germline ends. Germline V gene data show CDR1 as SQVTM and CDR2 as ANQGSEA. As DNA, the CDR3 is TGCAGCGTTGAATCTCGTAGGGTCAGTCTTAGCACAGATACGCAGTATTTT. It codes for CSVESRRVSLSTDTQYF.

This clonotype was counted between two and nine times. Written as DNA, the CDR3 is TGTGCCAGCAGCCGACCCACAGGAGGGGGGTCCTACGAGCAGTACTTC. Its protein is CASSRPTGGGSYEQYF. V and J are TRBV4-2 and TRBJ2-7, with D tentatively TRBD1 or TRBD2 (6 bases each). CDR3 length: 16 residues. Trimming left V 4 bases short and J 1 base short, with 17 bases between. From germline, CDR1 is LGHNA and CDR2 YNFKEQ.

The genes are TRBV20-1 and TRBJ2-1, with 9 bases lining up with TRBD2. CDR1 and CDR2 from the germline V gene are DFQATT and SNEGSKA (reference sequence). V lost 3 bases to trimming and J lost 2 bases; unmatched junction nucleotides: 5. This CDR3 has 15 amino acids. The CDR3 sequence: CSARRGGRAYNEQFF. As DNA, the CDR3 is TGCAGTGCTAGGCGAGGCGGGAGGGCCTACAATGAGCAGTTCTTC.

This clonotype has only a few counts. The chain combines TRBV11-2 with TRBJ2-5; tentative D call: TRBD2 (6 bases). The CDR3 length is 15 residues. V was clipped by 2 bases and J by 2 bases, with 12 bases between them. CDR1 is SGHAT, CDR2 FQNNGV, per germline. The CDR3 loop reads CASSLRGLIQETQYF. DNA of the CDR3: TGTGCCAGCAGCTTAAGGGGACTGATACAAGAGACCCAGTACTTC. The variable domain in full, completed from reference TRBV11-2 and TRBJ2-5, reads EAGVAQSPRYKIIEKRQSVAFWCNPISGHATLYWYQQILGQGPKLLIQFQNNGVVDDSQLPKDRFSAERLKGVDSTLKIQPAKLEDSAVYLCASSLRGLIQETQYFGPGTRLLVL.

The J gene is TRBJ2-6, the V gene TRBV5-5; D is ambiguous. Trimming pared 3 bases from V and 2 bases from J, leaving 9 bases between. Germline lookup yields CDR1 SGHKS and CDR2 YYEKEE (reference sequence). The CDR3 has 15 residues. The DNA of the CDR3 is TGTGCCAGCAGCTCAGGACCTACTGGGGCCAACGTCCTGACTTTC. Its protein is CASSSGPTGANVLTF. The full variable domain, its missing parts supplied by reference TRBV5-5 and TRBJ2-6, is DAGVTQSPTHLIKTRGQQVTLRCSPISGHKSVSWYQQVLGQGPQFIFQYYEKEERGRGNFPDRFSARQFPNYSSELNVNALLLGDSALYLCASSSGPTGANVLTFGAGSRLTVL.

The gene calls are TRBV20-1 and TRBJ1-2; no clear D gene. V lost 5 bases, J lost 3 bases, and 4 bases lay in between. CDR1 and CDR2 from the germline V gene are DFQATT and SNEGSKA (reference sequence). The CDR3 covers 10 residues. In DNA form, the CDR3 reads TGCAGTGCTCCAGACTATGGCTACACCTTC. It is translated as CSAPDYGYTF.

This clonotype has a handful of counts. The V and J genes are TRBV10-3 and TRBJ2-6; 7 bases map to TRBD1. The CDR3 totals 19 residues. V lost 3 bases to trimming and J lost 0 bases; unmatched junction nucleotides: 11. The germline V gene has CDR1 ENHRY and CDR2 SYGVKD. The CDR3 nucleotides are TGTGCCATCAGTGACGCTCCGGGACAGTCATTCTCTGGGGCCAACGTCCTGACTTTC. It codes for CAISDAPGQSFSGANVLTF.

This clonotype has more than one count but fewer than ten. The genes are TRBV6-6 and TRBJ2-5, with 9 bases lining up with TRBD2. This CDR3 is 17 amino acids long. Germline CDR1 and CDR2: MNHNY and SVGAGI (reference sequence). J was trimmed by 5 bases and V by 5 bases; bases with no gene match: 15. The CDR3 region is CASSNSGRGHVGETQYF. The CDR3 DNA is TGTGCCAGCAGTAATAGCGGGAGAGGTCATGTCGGGGAGACCCAGTACTTC.

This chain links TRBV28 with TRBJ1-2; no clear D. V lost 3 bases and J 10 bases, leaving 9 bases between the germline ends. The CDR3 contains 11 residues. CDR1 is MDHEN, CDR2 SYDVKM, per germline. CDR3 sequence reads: CASSFAQLYTF. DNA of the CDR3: TGTGCCAGCAGTTTCGCACAGCTCTACACCTTC.

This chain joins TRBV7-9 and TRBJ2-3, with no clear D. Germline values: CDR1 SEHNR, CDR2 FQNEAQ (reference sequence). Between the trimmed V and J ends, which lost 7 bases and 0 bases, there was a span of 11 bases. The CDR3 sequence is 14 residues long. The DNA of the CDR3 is TGTGCCAGCACCCGTCTTGAAAGCACAGATACGCAGTATTTT. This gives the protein CASTRLESTDTQYF.